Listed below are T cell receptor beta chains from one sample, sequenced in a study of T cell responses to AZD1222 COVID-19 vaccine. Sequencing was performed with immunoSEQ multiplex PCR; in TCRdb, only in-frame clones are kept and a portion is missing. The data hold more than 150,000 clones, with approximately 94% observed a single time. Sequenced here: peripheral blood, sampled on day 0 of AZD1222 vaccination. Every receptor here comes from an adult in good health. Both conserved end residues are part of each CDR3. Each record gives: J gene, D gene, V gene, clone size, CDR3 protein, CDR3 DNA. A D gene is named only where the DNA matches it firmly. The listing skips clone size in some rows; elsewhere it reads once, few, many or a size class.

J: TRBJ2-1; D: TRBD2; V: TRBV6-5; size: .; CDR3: CASSRLAGANEQFF; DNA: TGTGCCAGCAGTCGACTAGCGGGAGCGAATGAGCAGTTCTTC
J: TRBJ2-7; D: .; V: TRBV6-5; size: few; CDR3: CASRYRRTYEQYF; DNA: TGTGCCAGCAGGTATCGGAGGACCTACGAGCAGTACTTC
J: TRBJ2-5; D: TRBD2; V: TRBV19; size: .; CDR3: CASSGGGLETQYF; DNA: TGTGCCAGTAGTGGGGGAGGGCTGGAGACCCAGTACTTC
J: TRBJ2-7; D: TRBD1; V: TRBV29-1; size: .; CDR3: CSVEVWDRGWYEQYF; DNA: TGCAGCGTTGAGGTATGGGACAGGGGTTGGTACGAGCAGTACTTC
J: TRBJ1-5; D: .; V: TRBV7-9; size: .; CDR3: CASSADGGQPQHF; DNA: TGTGCCAGCAGCGCGGACGGGGGTCAGCCCCAGCATTTT
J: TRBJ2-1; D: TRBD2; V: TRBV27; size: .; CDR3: CASRTPLAGGANEQFF; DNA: TGTGCCAGCAGAACCCCACTAGCGGGAGGCGCAAATGAGCAGTTCTTC
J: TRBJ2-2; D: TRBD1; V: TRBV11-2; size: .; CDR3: CASSRDRGPKITGELFF; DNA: TGTGCCAGCAGCCGCGACAGGGGCCCGAAGATCACCGGGGAGCTGTTTTTT
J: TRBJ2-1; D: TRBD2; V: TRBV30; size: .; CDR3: CAWRRLAGGYNEQFF; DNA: TGTGCCTGGAGGAGACTAGCGGGAGGGTACAATGAGCAGTTCTTC
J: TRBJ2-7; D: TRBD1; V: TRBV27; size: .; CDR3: CASSLFAGTASSYEQYF; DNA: TGTGCCAGCAGTTTATTCGCCGGGACAGCTTCATCCTACGAGCAGTACTTC
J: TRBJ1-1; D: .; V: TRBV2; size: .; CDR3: CASSVWTVNTEAFF; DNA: TGTGCCAGCAGTGTATGGACTGTGAACACTGAAGCTTTCTTT
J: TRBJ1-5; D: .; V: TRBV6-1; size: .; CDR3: CASSDVEGFQPQHF; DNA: TGTGCCAGCAGTGATGTTGAGGGATTTCAGCCCCAGCATTTT
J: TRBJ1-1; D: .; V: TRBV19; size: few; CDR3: CASTPGSRPYTEAFF; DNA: TGTGCCAGTACCCCGGGATCGAGGCCATACACTGAAGCTTTCTTT
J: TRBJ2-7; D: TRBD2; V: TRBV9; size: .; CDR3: CASSGLAGAYEQYF; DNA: TGTGCCAGCAGCGGACTAGCGGGAGCCTACGAGCAGTACTTC
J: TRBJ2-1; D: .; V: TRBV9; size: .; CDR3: CASSVSGDYNEQFF; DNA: TGTGCCAGCAGCGTCAGTGGGGATTACAATGAGCAGTTCTTC
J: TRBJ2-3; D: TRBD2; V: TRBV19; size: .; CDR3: CASSRSSGSGTDTQYF; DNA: TGTGCCAGTAGTAGGTCTAGCGGGAGCGGGACAGATACGCAGTATTTT
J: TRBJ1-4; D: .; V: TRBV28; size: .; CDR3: CASSIYPPGTNNEKLFF; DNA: TGTGCCAGCAGTATATACCCGCCAGGGACCAATAATGAAAAACTGTTTTTT
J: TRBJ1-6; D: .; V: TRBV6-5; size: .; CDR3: CASSYSTGVNSPLHF; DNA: TGTGCCAGCAGTTACTCGACCGGGGTTAATTCACCCCTCCACTTT
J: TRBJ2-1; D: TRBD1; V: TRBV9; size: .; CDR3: CASSPPRGSSYNEQFF; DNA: TGTGCCAGCAGCCCCCCCAGGGGGTCCTCCTACAATGAGCAGTTCTTC
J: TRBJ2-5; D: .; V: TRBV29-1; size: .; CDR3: CSVEYSQETQYF; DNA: TGCAGCGTTGAGTACTCCCAAGAGACCCAGTACTTC
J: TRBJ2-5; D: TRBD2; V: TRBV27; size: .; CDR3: CASSSGLAGVPGETQYF; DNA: TGTGCCAGCAGTTCGGGACTAGCGGGGGTGCCGGGGGAGACCCAGTACTTC
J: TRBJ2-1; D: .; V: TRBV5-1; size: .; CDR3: CASSLWSGQDEQFF; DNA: TGCGCCAGCAGCTTGTGGAGCGGGCAGGATGAGCAGTTCTTC
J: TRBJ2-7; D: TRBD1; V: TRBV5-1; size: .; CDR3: CASSWTGTYEQYF; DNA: TGCGCCAGCAGCTGGACAGGTACCTACGAGCAGTACTTC
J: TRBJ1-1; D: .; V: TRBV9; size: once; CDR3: CASSGPTMNTEAFF; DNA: TGTGCCAGCAGCGGCCCGACTATGAACACTGAAGCTTTCTTT
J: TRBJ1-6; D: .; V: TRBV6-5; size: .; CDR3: CASRTPGGNSPLHF; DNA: TGTGCCAGCAGGACCCCCGGGGGGAATTCACCCCTCCACTTT
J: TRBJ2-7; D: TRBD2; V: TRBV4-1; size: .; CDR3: CASSQGLASYEQYF; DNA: TGCGCCAGCAGCCAGGGACTAGCTTCCTACGAGCAGTACTTC
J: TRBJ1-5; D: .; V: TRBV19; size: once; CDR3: CASSISGPGQPQHF; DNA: TGTGCCAGTAGTATATCAGGGCCCGGGCAGCCCCAGCATTTT
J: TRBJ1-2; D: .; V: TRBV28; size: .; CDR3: CASRKDGVGLYGYTF; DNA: TGTGCCAGCAGGAAAGATGGGGTGGGACTCTATGGCTACACCTTC
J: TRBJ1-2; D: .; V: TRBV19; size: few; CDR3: CASRGDGTYGYTF; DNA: TGTGCCAGTAGGGGGGACGGGACCTATGGCTACACCTTC
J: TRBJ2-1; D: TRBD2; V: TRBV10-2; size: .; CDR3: CASSVSGNNNEQFF; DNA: TGCGCCAGCAGTGTCAGCGGGAACAACAATGAGCAGTTCTTC
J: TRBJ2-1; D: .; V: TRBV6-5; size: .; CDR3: CATGGLERQFF; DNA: TGTGCCACTGGAGGGCTTGAGCGGCAGTTCTTC
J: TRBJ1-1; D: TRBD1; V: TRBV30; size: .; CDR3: CAWNRGGTEAFF; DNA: TGTGCCTGGAACAGGGGAGGCACTGAAGCTTTCTTT
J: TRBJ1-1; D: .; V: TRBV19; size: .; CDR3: CASSEEHRNTEAFF; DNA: TGTGCCAGTAGCGAGGAACACCGGAACACTGAAGCTTTCTTT
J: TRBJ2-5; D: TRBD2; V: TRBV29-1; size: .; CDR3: CSVELADQETQYF; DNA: TGCAGCGTGGAACTAGCGGACCAAGAGACCCAGTACTTC
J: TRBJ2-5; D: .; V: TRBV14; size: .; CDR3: CASSQELRETQYF; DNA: TGTGCCAGCAGCCAAGAGCTAAGAGAGACCCAGTACTTC
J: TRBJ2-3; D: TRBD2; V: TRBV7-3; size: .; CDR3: CASSPGTSVDTQYF; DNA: TGTGCCAGCAGCCCCGGGACTAGCGTAGATACGCAGTATTTT